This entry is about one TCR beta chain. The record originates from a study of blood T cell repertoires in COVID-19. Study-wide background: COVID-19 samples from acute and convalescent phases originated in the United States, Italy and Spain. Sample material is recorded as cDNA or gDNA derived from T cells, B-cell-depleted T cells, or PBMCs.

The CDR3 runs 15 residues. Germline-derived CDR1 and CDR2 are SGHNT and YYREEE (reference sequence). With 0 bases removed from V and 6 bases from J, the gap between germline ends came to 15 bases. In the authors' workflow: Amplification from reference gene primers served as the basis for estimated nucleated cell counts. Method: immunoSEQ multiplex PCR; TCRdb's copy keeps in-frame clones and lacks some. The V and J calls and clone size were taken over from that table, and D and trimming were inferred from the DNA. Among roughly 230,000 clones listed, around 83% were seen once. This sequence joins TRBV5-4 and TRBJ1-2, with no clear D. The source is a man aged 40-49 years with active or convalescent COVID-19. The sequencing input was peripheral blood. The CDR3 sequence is CASSLAREALHGYTF. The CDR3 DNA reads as TGTGCCAGCAGCTTGGCAAGGGAGGCCCTCCATGGCTACACCTTC.